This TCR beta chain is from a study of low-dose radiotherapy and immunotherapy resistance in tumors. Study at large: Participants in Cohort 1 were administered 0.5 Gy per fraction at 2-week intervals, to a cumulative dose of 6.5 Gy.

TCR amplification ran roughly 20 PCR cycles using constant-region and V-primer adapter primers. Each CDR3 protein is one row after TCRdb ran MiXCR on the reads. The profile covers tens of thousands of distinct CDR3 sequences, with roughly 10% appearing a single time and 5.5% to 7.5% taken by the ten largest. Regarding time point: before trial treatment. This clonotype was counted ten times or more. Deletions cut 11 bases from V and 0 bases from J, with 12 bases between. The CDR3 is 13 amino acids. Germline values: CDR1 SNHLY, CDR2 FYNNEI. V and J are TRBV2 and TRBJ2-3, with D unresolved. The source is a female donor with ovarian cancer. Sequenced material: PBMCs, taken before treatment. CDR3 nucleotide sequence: TGTGCCCTCGGCGCCAGTAGCACAGATACGCAGTATTTT. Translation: CALGASSTDTQYF.